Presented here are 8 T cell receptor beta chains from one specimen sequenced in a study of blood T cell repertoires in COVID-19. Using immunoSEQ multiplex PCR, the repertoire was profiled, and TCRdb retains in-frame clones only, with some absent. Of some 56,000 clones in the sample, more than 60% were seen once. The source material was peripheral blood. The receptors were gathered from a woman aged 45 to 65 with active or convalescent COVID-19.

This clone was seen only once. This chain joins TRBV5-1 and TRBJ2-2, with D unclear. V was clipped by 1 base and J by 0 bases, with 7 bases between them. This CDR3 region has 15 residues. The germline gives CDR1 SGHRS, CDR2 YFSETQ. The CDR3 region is CASSLSLANTGELFF. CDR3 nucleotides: TGCGCCAGCAGCTTGAGCCTAGCGAACACCGGGGAGCTGTTTTTT.

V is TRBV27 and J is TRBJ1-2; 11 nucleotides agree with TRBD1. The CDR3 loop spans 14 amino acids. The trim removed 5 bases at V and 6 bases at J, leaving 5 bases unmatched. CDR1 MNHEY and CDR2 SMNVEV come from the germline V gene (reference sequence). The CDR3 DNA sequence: TGTGCCAGCAGTCCCGGGACAGGGGGACATGGCTACACCTTC. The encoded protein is CASSPGTGGHGYTF.

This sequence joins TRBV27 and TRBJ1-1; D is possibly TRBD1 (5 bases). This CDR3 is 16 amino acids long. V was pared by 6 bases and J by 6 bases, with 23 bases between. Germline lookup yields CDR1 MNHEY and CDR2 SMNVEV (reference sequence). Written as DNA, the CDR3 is TGTGCCAGCAGCCCCTTGTCGAGACAGTGGGCCGCTGAAGCTTTCTTT. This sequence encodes CASSPLSRQWAAEAFF.

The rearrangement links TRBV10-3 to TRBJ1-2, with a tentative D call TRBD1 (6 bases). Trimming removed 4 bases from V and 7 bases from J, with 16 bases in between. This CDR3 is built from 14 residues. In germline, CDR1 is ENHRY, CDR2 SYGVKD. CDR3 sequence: CAISGGRDKVGYTF. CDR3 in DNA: TGTGCCATCAGTGGAGGAAGGGACAAAGTTGGCTACACCTTC.

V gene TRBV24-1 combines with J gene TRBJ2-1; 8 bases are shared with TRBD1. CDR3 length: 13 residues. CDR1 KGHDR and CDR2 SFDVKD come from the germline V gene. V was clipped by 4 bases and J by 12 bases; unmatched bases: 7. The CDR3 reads CATSDYSGTGQFF. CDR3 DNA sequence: TGTGCCACCAGTGACTACTCCGGGACAGGGCAGTTCTTC.

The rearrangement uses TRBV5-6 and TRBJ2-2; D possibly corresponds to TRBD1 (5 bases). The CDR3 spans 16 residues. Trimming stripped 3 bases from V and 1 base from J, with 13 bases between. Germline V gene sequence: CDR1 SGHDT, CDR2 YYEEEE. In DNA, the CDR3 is TGTGCCAGCAGCTGGTACCGGACACAGAACACCGGGGAGCTGTTTTTT. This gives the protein CASSWYRTQNTGELFF.

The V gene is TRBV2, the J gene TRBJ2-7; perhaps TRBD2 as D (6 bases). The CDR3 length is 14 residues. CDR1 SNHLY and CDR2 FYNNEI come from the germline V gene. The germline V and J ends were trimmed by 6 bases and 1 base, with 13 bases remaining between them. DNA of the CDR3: TGTGCCAGCAGCGCCCGGGACTGGTCCTACGAGCAGTACTTC. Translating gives CASSARDWSYEQYF.

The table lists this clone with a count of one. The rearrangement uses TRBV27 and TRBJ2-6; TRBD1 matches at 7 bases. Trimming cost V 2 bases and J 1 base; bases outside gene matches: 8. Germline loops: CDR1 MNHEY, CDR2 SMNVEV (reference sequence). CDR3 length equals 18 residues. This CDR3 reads CASSLPTGRVSGANVLTF. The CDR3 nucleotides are TGTGCCAGCAGTTTACCGACAGGGAGAGTTTCTGGGGCCAACGTCCTGACTTTC.